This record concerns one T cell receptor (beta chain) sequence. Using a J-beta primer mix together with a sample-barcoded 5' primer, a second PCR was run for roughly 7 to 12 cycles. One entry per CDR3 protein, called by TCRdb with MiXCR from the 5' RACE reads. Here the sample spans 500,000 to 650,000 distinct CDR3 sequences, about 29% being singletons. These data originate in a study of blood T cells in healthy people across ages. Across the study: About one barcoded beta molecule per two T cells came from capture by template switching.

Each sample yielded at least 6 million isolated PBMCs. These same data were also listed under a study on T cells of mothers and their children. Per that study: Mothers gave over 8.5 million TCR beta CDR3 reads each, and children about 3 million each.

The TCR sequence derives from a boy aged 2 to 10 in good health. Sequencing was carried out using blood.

CDR3 protein: CASSGGGTTRGEQFF. CDR3 DNA sequence: TGTGCCAGCAGCGGCGGGGGAACGACTAGGGGTGAGCAGTTCTTC. This chain links TRBV11-2 with TRBJ2-1; 7 nucleotides match TRBD2. Germline CDR1 SGHAT, CDR2 FQNNGV. The CDR3 runs 15 residues. The junction had 13 bases not matched to a gene; V was cut back by 5 bases and J by 9 bases.